A single sample is the source of the 13 T cell receptor beta chains below, sequenced in a study of CD8 T cells in Susac syndrome. Reverse transcription of roughly 0.5 to 1 ug RNA was performed with random hexamers. TCRdb reprocessed the immunoSEQ multiplex PCR reads via MiXCR and lists one record per CDR3 protein. Here the sample spans 170,000 or so distinct CDR3 sequences, approximately 95% being singletons. Sequencing input: CD8+ T cells from PBMCs. Receptors originate from a human donor with multiple sclerosis.

J is TRBJ1-2 and V is TRBV7-9; D gene unclear. V lost 6 bases, J lost 7 bases, and 12 bases lay in between. Germline V gives CDR1 SEHNR, CDR2 FQNEAQ (reference sequence). The CDR3 length is 12 residues. The CDR3 sequence: CASSRVGFGYTF. The CDR3 DNA is TGTGCCAGCAGTCGGGTGGGGTTTGGCTACACCTTC.

The chain couples TRBV6-5 to TRBJ2-1, with a tentative D call TRBD2 (6 bases). Germline CDR1 reads MNHEY; CDR2 reads SVGAGI. The V gene lost 6 bases and the J gene lost 7 bases, with 13 bases spanning the gap. The CDR3 has 13 amino acids. The DNA of the CDR3 is TGTGCCAGCAGCTCAATCCTAGCGAATGAGCAGTTCTTC. This translates into CASSSILANEQFF.

The chain links TRBV27 to TRBJ2-7, with D possibly TRBD1 on 6 matching bases. The CDR3 runs 14 residues. Germline assignment: CDR1 MNHEY and CDR2 SMNVEV (reference sequence). The V end lost 6 bases, the J end lost 6 bases, and 18 bases lay between the germline ends. CDR3 amino acids: CASRVRGRAGEQYF. In DNA, the CDR3 is TGTGCCAGCAGAGTCAGGGGTCGCGCCGGCGAGCAGTACTTC.

The chain recombines TRBV4-1 with TRBJ2-1; weak D call: TRBD1 (5 bases). V lost 1 base and J lost 8, with 18 bases in between. Germline V gene lookup returns CDR1 MGHRA and CDR2 YSYEKL. This CDR3 spans 16 amino acids. CDR3 DNA: TGCGCCAGCAGCCAAGTGTCGGTCAGGGCCGACGATGAGCAGTTCTTC. Translation gives CASSQVSVRADDEQFF.

This rearrangement joins TRBV13 to TRBJ2-5; tentative D call: TRBD2 (5 bases). V was cut by 5 bases and J by 2 bases, with 18 bases left in between. The CDR3 is 16 residues long. Germline CDR1 reads PRHDT; CDR2 reads FYEKMQ (reference sequence). CDR3 sequence: CASSGRTLGTQETQYF. CDR3 sequence (DNA): TGTGCCAGCAGCGGGCGGACTTTGGGTACTCAAGAGACCCAGTACTTC.

The rearrangement uses TRBV12-5 and TRBJ2-7; no definite D call. The CDR3 extends over 13 amino acids. The germline V and J ends were trimmed by 6 bases and 5 bases, with 14 bases remaining between them. Germline CDR1 and CDR2: LGHNT and FRNRAP. The CDR3 region has the DNA TGTGCTAGTGGGGAGTCTGTGTGGGACGAGCAGTACTTC. Protein product: CASGESVWDEQYF.

The J gene is TRBJ2-7, the V gene TRBV20-1; D unclear. Trimming removed 0 bases from V and 4 bases from J, with 10 bases in between. This CDR3 is 13 amino acids long. From germline, CDR1 is DFQATT and CDR2 SNEGSKA (reference sequence). As DNA, the CDR3 is TGCAGTGCTAGAGATCCCGACGGATACGAGCAGTACTTC. This codes for CSARDPDGYEQYF.

V and J are TRBV9 and TRBJ2-1; D gene uncertain. The V end lost 3 bases, the J end lost 10 bases, and 14 bases lay between the germline ends. The CDR3 extends over 13 amino acids. Germline V CDR1 and CDR2: SGDLS, YYNGEE. Here the CDR3 reads CASSEPPALEQFF. As DNA, the CDR3 is TGTGCCAGCAGCGAGCCCCCCGCTCTCGAGCAGTTCTTC.

This clonotype was observed once. V and J are TRBV28 and TRBJ2-7; maybe TRBD2 (6 bases). CDR1 and CDR2 from the germline V gene are MDHEN and SYDVKM. V was cut by 6 bases and J by 7 bases, with 19 bases left in between. CDR3 length: 14 amino acids. CDR3 DNA: TGTGCCAGCAGCCCCGGGGCTCCGGGGAGGGAGCAGTACTTC. This translates into CASSPGAPGREQYF.

The CDR3 DNA is TGTGCCAGCAGCCAAGGGACAGGGAACTACGAGCAGTACTTC. Translated, it gives CASSQGTGNYEQYF. V gene TRBV7-9 combines with J gene TRBJ2-7; TRBD1 matches 9 bases. Germline assignment: CDR1 SEHNR and CDR2 FQNEAQ (reference sequence). The CDR3 has 14 amino acids. V trimming: 5 bases; J trimming: 3 bases; junction bases outside the gene matches: 5.

This rearrangement joins TRBV28 to TRBJ1-5, with D hard to call. Germline values: CDR1 MDHEN, CDR2 SYDVKM. The length of the CDR3 is 14 residues. The V and J ends lost 8 bases and 2 bases respectively, with 13 bases between them. The DNA of the CDR3 is TGTGCCAGCGGTGAAAAGGGAGGCAATCAGCCCCAGCATTTT. Its translation: CASGEKGGNQPQHF.

J is TRBJ2-7 and V is TRBV6-5; 7 positions match TRBD2. The CDR3 consists of 16 residues. The germline CDR1 and CDR2 sequences are MNHEY and SVGAGI. Germline trimming cut 0 bases from V and 1 base from J; bases unmatched to any gene: 6. CDR3 in amino acids: CASSYSIGEGSYEQYF. Written as DNA, the CDR3 is TGTGCCAGCAGTTACTCGATTGGGGAGGGTTCCTACGAGCAGTACTTC.

V usage is TRBV13 and J usage is TRBJ2-1; a weak D match, TRBD1 (5 bases). This CDR3 spans 16 amino acids. Germline CDR1 and CDR2: PRHDT and FYEKMQ (reference sequence). Trimming took off 0 bases at V and 2 bases at J, with 11 bases between the two ends. In DNA form, the CDR3 reads TGTGCCAGCAGCTTAGGTGGACACTACACCTACAATGAGCAGTTCTTC. Its protein product is CASSLGGHYTYNEQFF.